The 14 T cell receptor beta chains listed next were all sequenced from one sample in a study of post-analysis software for immune sequencing data. Findings and caveats of the study: Patients had higher frequencies than controls of about five TRBV segments, including TRBV5-6, TRBV5-1 and TRBV20-1.

Unique molecular identifiers were present in the TCR beta cDNA libraries. TCRdb re-derived calls from the PCR reads in MiXCR, one entry per CDR3 protein. The repertoire includes hundreds of thousands of distinct CDR3 sequences, approximately 59% of them detected once, and around 11% sits in the top ten. Their target antigens are unknown. The sequenced sample consisted of blood. These receptors were taken from a girl aged 2 to 9 with multiple sclerosis.

V is TRBV4-1 and J is TRBJ2-1, with 10 positions matching TRBD1. The CDR3 totals 15 residues. CDR1 is MGHRA and CDR2 is YSYEKL in the germline V gene. V lost 4 bases to trimming and J lost 9 bases; unmatched junction nucleotides: 9. CDR3 protein: CASSRAQGQGVEQFF. CDR3 in DNA: TGCGCCAGCAGCCGTGCCCAAGGACAGGGGGTTGAGCAGTTCTTC.

The chain employs TRBV20-1 and TRBJ2-1; possible D gene TRBD2, 7 bases. V was cut by 1 base and J by 8 bases, with 12 bases left in between. CDR1 is DFQATT and CDR2 is SNEGSKA in the germline V gene (reference sequence). CDR3 size: 13 residues. As DNA, the CDR3 is TGCAGTGCTAGAGCCGAGGGGGGGGATGAGCAGTTCTTC. It specifies CSARAEGGDEQFF.

A few counts support this clonotype. J is TRBJ2-7 and V is TRBV29-1; 7 nucleotides align to TRBD2. The CDR3 has 12 amino acids. V shed 7 bases and J 1 base; nucleotides not matched to a gene: 4. Per the germline V gene, CDR1 is SQVTM and CDR2 is ANQGSEA. This CDR3 is CSGRDYSYEQYF. For the CDR3, the DNA is TGCAGCGGTAGGGACTATTCCTACGAGCAGTACTTC.

Regarding this clonotype: One end of the junction does not line up with germline, which may come from a read error. This chain's CDR3 is CSALPTGTSGRLSQETRYF. CDR3 coding DNA: TGCAGTGCTCTTCCTACCGGGACTAGCGGGAGGCTTAGTCAAGAGACCCGGTACTTC. This chain uses TRBV20-1 with TRBJ2-5, with 15 bases that match TRBD2. Germline-derived CDR1 and CDR2 are DFQATT and SNEGSKA (reference sequence). The CDR3 loop spans 19 amino acids.

A few counts support this clonotype. This chain uses TRBV29-1 with TRBJ2-1, with 7 bases matching TRBD1. Germline V CDR1 and CDR2: SQVTM, ANQGSEA. V lost 8 bases, J lost 3 bases, and 10 bases stayed unmatched. This CDR3 is 14 amino acids long. DNA of the CDR3: TGCAGCTCACGACAGGGTAATGACTACAATGAGCAGTTCTTC. Protein product: CSSRQGNDYNEQFF.

The chain combines TRBV7-2 with TRBJ2-6, with TRBD2 as a possible D gene (6 bases). CDR1 and CDR2 from the germline V gene are SGHTA and FQGNSA. CDR3 length equals 14 residues. The V and J ends lost 7 bases and 1 base respectively, with 8 bases between them. The CDR3 sequence is CTSKEGSGANVLTF. The CDR3 coding sequence is TGTACCAGCAAGGAGGGATCTGGGGCCAACGTCCTGACTTTC. Looking up the rest from reference TRBV7-2 and TRBJ2-6 gives the full variable domain: GAGVSQSPSNKVTEKGKDVELRCDPISGHTALYWYRQSLGQGLEFLIYFQGNSAPDKSGLPSDRFSAERTGGSVSTLTIQRTQQEDSAVYLCTSKEGSGANVLTFGAGSRLTVL.

The chain combines TRBV7-2 with TRBJ2-5, with 8 bases that match TRBD1. CDR1 and CDR2 (germline): SGHTA, FQGNSA. The junction had 7 bases not matched to a gene; V was cut back by 8 bases and J by 5 bases. The length of the CDR3 is 13 residues. CDR3 DNA: TGTGCCAGCCTCCGGGACAGGACGGAGACCCAGTACTTC. It codes for CASLRDRTETQYF.

V usage is TRBV5-6 and J usage is TRBJ1-4; D possibly corresponds to TRBD1 (5 bases). Per germline, CDR1 SGHDT and CDR2 YYEEEE. Trimming pared 3 bases from V and 7 bases from J, leaving 19 bases between. CDR3 length: 16 residues. Written as DNA, the CDR3 is TGTGCCAGCAGCTCGCCTAACATCCCCGGGGGTGAAAAACTGTTTTTT. Translated, it gives CASSSPNIPGGEKLFF.

This clonotype was counted between two and nine times. This sequence joins TRBV5-5 and TRBJ2-1; D not certain. CDR1 is SGHKS and CDR2 is YYEKEE in the germline V gene (reference sequence). The CDR3 has 15 residues. Trimming removed 4 bases at V and 8 bases at J, with 19 bases between. The CDR3 loop is CASSGPDLWSYEQFF. Written as DNA, the CDR3 is TGTGCCAGCAGCGGACCCGATCTTTGGAGTTATGAGCAGTTCTTC. Together with reference TRBV5-5 and TRBJ2-1, the CDR3 gives the full variable domain: DAGVTQSPTHLIKTRGQQVTLRCSPISGHKSVSWYQQVLGQGPQFIFQYYEKEERGRGNFPDRFSARQFPNYSSELNVNALLLGDSALYLCASSGPDLWSYEQFFGPGTRLTVL.

This clonotype has a handful of counts. The chain employs TRBV7-8 and TRBJ2-5; 7 bases map to TRBD2. Per germline, CDR1 SGHVS and CDR2 FQNEAQ. The CDR3 contains 14 residues. V dropped 5 bases and J dropped 5; count of bases not matched to a gene: 8. The DNA for the CDR3 is TGTGCCAGCAGCCCACCGGGACTACCTGAGACCCAGTACTTC. It is translated as CASSPPGLPETQYF.

The rearrangement uses TRBV20-1 and TRBJ1-5; D possibly corresponds to TRBD1 (6 bases). Germline V gene lookup returns CDR1 DFQATT and CDR2 SNEGSKA (reference sequence). The CDR3 is 14 residues long. V was trimmed by 3 bases and J by 7 bases, leaving 16 bases between them. CDR3 loop: CSARGNRDDQPQHF. In DNA, the CDR3 is TGCAGTGCTAGGGGGAACAGGGACGACCAGCCCCAGCATTTT.

This clonotype was detected only a few times. The chain is built from TRBV7-2 and TRBJ2-1, with 11 bases fitting TRBD2. J was trimmed by 6 bases and V by 0 bases; bases with no gene match: 1. The germline gives CDR1 SGHTA, CDR2 FQGNSA. CDR3 length: 15 amino acids. The CDR3 loop is CASSLASGGANEQFF. In DNA, the CDR3 is TGTGCCAGCAGCTTAGCTAGCGGGGGGGCCAATGAGCAGTTCTTC. The complete variable domain, with remaining parts taken from reference TRBV7-2 and TRBJ2-1, reads GAGVSQSPSNKVTEKGKDVELRCDPISGHTALYWYRQSLGQGLEFLIYFQGNSAPDKSGLPSDRFSAERTGGSVSTLTIQRTQQEDSAVYLCASSLASGGANEQFFGPGTRLTVL.

The chain employs TRBV20-1 and TRBJ2-1; D might be TRBD1 or TRBD2, each matching 5 bases. V was cut by 6 bases and J by 10 bases, with 19 bases left in between. The CDR3 covers 13 residues. The germline V gene has CDR1 DFQATT and CDR2 SNEGSKA (reference sequence). CDR3 sequence reads: CSALGDSAREQFF. The CDR3, as DNA: TGCAGTGCGTTAGGGGATAGCGCGCGAGAGCAGTTCTTC.

The count of this clonotype is one. The chain combines TRBV7-9 with TRBJ1-2; 11 positions match TRBD1. V was pared by 5 bases and J by 6 bases, with 14 bases of the junction left unmatched. Germline V gene data show CDR1 as SEHNR and CDR2 as FQNEAQ (reference sequence). The CDR3 has 17 amino acids. CDR3 region: CASSLTPRTGGWHGYTF. CDR3 DNA sequence: TGTGCCAGCAGCCTTACTCCCCGGACAGGGGGCTGGCATGGCTACACCTTC.